This T cell receptor (beta chain) was sequenced for a study of blood T cell repertoires in COVID-19. Background on the study: PBMCs, B-cell-depleted T cells, or T cells were the source of the cDNA or gDNA that made up the material.

Seattle enrolled patients during active infection and tracked them longitudinally. Germline CDR1 reads SGHDN; CDR2 reads FVKESK. Trimming took 5 bases from V and 8 from J, leaving 15 bases between them. CDR3 length equals 13 residues. In the authors' methods: Estimation of nucleated cell counts relied on the amplification of reference gene primers. Repertoires were generated with immunoSEQ multiplex PCR, while TCRdb's copy carries only in-frame clones and drops some. Clonal size and the V and J genes are those of that table, whereas D and trimming came from the DNA. Among around 150,000 clones, 82% were seen once, and the ten largest hold 5.5% to 7.5%.

This clonotype was sampled from a woman in her thirties or forties with COVID-19, enrolled during active disease. The rearrangement joins TRBV14 to TRBJ1-2; D gene uncertain. The specimen sequenced was peripheral blood. DNA for the CDR3: TGTGCCAGCAGCGAGTCGGGGTTTGGGGGCTACACCTTC. Translation: CASSESGFGGYTF.